This T cell receptor (beta chain) was retrieved from a study of blood T cell repertoires in COVID-19 (dated by TCRdb to 2019 to 2021). In terms of the full investigation: Samples from collaborators originated in the United States, Italy and Spain and spanned both the acute and convalescent phases of COVID-19. The prospective study material was composed of cDNA or gDNA derived from T cells, B-cell-depleted T cells, or PBMCs. Deeply sampled blood TCRbeta repertoires from subjects exposed to, actively infected with, or recovered from COVID-19 were included in the dataset. The repertoires were made available in a free public database intended to serve as a resource for research on the immune response to SARS-CoV-2. Samples were obtained from the ongoing ImmuneRACE study (first 160 participants) and from about 1,300 subjects provided by 6 global collaborators. A de-identified subject ID, COVID-19 status, age in years and sex were almost always included in the sample metadata. Where HLA class I and class II types were available, the types were taken from metadata supplied by the sample provider, not from assay-based typing.

The immunoSEQ Assay, a bias-controlled multiplex PCR, was used to amplify TCRbeta CDR3 regions from genomic DNA. In the paper's pipeline: The number of nucleated cells in each sample was estimated from the amplification of reference gene primers within the assay. To quantify the absolute abundance of each unique TCRbeta CDR3 rearrangement, sequence reads were collapsed and filtered. For each sample, productive Simpson clonality was calculated by taking the square root of Simpson's diversity index across productive rearrangements. TCRdb took this table from immuneACCESS and kept in-frame rearrangements with V and J called. Such tables lack part of the clones; where checked against another copy, unresolved V genes explain under half of the gap, and the rest is unexplained. The V and J calls and clone size were taken over from that table, and D and trimming were inferred from the DNA. The sample has about 120,000 clones on record, approximately 83% of them singletons. Approximately 10% of the sample belongs to the ten largest clones.

Reading the germline V gene gives CDR1 SGHAT and CDR2 FQNNGV. The CDR3 numbers 16 residues from cysteine through phenylalanine. Only the CDR3 part of the read is kept: 48 bases, read in frame from the first base. V gives up 4 bases and J gives up 4 bases, and the segment between their germline ends measures 16 bases. Turning to this clone: This receptor's antigen is unknown. There are no base qualities to consult, and no much larger clone falls within one base.

Paper-wide results and their limitations: The quantity of clinical and demographic metadata differed by source and by participant and was supplied without curation.

Whole blood was collected in K2EDTA tubes by collaborating institutions according to the institutions' own protocols. For TCRbeta analysis, collaborator samples were shipped as frozen whole blood, as isolated PBMCs, or as DNA extracted from either sample type. Specimen: peripheral blood. This receptor chain uses TRBV11-2 and TRBJ2-2, with the D gene not confidently named. This sequence originates from a man aged 55 to 70 with acute or convalescent COVID-19. The CDR3 protein: CASSYVSGGSTGELFF. Read as DNA, the sequence is TGTGCCAGCAGCTATGTTTCTGGCGGTTCCACCGGGGAGCTGTTTTTT.